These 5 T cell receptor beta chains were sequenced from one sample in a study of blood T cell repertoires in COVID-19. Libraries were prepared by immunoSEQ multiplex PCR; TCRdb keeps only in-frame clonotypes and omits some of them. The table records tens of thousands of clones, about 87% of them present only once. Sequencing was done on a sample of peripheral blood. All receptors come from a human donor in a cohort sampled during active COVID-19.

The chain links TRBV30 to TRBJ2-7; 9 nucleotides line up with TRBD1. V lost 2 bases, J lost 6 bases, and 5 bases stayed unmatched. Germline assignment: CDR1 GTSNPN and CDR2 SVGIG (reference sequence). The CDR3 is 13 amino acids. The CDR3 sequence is CAWSPDRGGEQYF. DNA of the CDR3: TGTGCCTGGAGTCCGGACAGGGGAGGCGAGCAGTACTTC.

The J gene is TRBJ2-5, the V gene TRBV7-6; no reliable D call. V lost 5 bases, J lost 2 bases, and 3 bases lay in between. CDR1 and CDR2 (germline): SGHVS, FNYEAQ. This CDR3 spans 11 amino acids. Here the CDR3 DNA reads TGTGCCAGCAGCCCACAAGAGACCCAGTACTTC. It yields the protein CASSPQETQYF.

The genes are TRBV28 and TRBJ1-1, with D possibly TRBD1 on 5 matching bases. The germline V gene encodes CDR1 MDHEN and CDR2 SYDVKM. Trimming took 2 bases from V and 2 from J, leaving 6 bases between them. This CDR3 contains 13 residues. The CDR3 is CASSLQGNTEAFF. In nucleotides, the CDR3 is TGTGCCAGCAGTTTACAGGGTAACACTGAAGCTTTCTTT.

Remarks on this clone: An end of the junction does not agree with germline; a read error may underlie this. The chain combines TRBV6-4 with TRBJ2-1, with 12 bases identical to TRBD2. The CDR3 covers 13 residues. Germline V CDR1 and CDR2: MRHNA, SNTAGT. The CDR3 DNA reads TGTGCCAGCAGTGGTATGCTAGCGGGGGGGCAGGTCTTC. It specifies CASSGMLAGGQVF.

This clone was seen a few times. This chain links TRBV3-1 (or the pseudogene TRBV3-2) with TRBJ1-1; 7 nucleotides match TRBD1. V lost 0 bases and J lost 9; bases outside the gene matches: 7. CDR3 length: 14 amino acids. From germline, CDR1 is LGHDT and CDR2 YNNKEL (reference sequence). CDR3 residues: CASSQDPGQSKAFF. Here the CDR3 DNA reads TGTGCCAGCAGCCAAGATCCGGGACAGTCGAAAGCTTTCTTT.